What follows are 14 T cell receptor beta chains derived from one specimen sequenced in a study of blood T cells in healthy people across ages. Alongside a J-beta primer mix, a sample-barcoded 5' primer served in a second PCR lasting roughly 6 to 11 cycles. Each CDR3 protein gets one entry after TCRdb re-called the 5' RACE reads with MiXCR. This sample has approximately 2,000,000 distinct CDR3 sequences, with around 42% found just once. Specimen: blood. The source is a human donor in good health.

The chain carries TRBV20-1 and TRBJ2-7; D could derive from TRBD1 or TRBD2 (5 bases each). Trimming took 2 bases from V and 0 from J, leaving 14 bases between them. The germline V gene encodes CDR1 DFQATT and CDR2 SNEGSKA (reference sequence). The CDR3 loop spans 15 amino acids. CDR3 amino acids: CSARPGTESSYEQYF. The DNA for the CDR3 is TGCAGTGCTAGACCCGGGACCGAAAGCTCCTACGAGCAGTACTTC.

This chain links TRBV4-3 with TRBJ1-6; 10 bases align to TRBD1. CDR1 is LGHNA, CDR2 YSLEER, per germline. The J segment lost 6 bases and the V segment lost 3 bases, leaving 5 bases of the junction unmatched. The CDR3 has 16 residues. CDR3 bases: TGCGCCAGCAGCCATCTTCGGGACAGGGGTAATTCACCCCTCCACTTT. Residues: CASSHLRDRGNSPLHF.

This clonotype has only a few counts. The chain joins TRBV10-3 to TRBJ2-3; D gene uncertain. Germline CDR1 and CDR2: ENHRY and SYGVKD. The CDR3 runs to 15 residues. The V end lost 4 bases, the J end lost 4 bases, and 15 bases lay between the germline ends. The CDR3 loop reads CAISGRIGSADTQYF. The DNA for the CDR3 is TGTGCCATCAGTGGGCGGATAGGAAGCGCAGATACGCAGTATTTT.

This sequence joins TRBV6-2 or TRBV6-3 and TRBJ2-1; no clear D. This CDR3 has 13 amino acids. Trimming pared 3 bases from V and 6 bases from J, leaving 9 bases between. Per germline, CDR1 MNHEY and CDR2 SVGEGT. The CDR3 loop is CASSYTYVNEQFF. CDR3 in DNA: TGTGCCAGCAGTTATACTTACGTCAATGAGCAGTTCTTC.

The rearrangement links TRBV28 to TRBJ1-5; TRBD1 aligns across 7 bases. The CDR3 has 12 residues. J was trimmed by 14 bases and V by 2 bases; bases with no gene match: 6. Germline CDR1 and CDR2: MDHEN and SYDVKM. As DNA, the CDR3 is TGTGCCAGCAGTTTAGGAGACAGGGAAAAGCATTTT. Its protein is CASSLGDREKHF.

The sample holds many counts of this clonotype. The chain's CDR3 is CASSLIMLGVETQYF. The CDR3 DNA reads as TGTGCCAGCAGCTTAATAATGTTAGGTGTAGAGACCCAGTACTTC. The chain joins TRBV7-2 to TRBJ2-5; D is ambiguous. This CDR3 has 15 amino acids. CDR1 SGHTA and CDR2 FQGNSA come from the germline V gene. The germline V and J ends were trimmed by 2 bases and 4 bases, with 14 bases remaining between them.

CDR3 nucleotides: TGTGCGGGGGGGGCCGTTGCAACTAATGAAAAACTGTTTTTT. Its protein product is CAGGAVATNEKLFF. The V gene is TRBV21-1, the J gene TRBJ1-4; TRBD1 is taken as the D call from the table, unchecked against the DNA. TRBV21-1 constitutes a pseudogene. There are 14 residues in the CDR3.

This clonotype occurred a few times. This chain uses TRBV4-1 with TRBJ2-7; D is ambiguous. The CDR3 runs to 15 residues. Germline V gene lookup returns CDR1 MGHRA and CDR2 YSYEKL. V lost 0 bases, J lost 1 base, and 10 bases lay in between. This CDR3 reads CASSQDQAVSYEQYF. The CDR3 nucleotides are TGCGCCAGCAGCCAAGATCAGGCCGTATCCTACGAGCAGTACTTC.

The chain carries TRBV20-1 and TRBJ2-7; D perhaps matches TRBD2 (6 bases). From germline, CDR1 is DFQATT and CDR2 SNEGSKA (reference sequence). V shed 0 bases and J shed 2 bases, with 17 bases lying between them. This CDR3 is built from 16 residues. The CDR3 DNA sequence: TGCAGTGCTAGAGATTTCGGCGGGGCCTCAACCTACGAGCAGTACTTC. This codes for CSARDFGGASTYEQYF.

This chain connects TRBV24-1 to TRBJ2-5, with D perhaps matching TRBD1 (6 bases). CDR3 length: 16 amino acids. The V gene lost 0 bases and the J gene lost 1 base, with 11 bases spanning the gap. Looked up from germline, CDR1 is KGHDR and CDR2 is SFDVKD. CDR3 amino acids: CATSDLPRGSQETQYF. CDR3 coding DNA: TGTGCCACCAGTGATTTGCCCAGGGGCTCCCAAGAGACCCAGTACTTC.

This clonotype was counted once. The chain is built from TRBV2 and TRBJ1-5; 10 nucleotides line up with TRBD1. This CDR3 spans 17 amino acids. The V gene's germline CDR1 is SNHLY and CDR2 FYNNEI. J gave up 0 bases and V 6 bases, and 8 bases lay outside the gene matches. The CDR3 reads CASSLDRGINSNQPQHF. The CDR3 region has the DNA TGTGCCAGCAGCCTGGACAGGGGGATCAATAGCAATCAGCCCCAGCATTTT. Together with reference TRBV2 and TRBJ1-5, the CDR3 gives the full variable domain: EPEVTQTPSHQVTQMGQEVILRCVPISNHLYFYWYRQILGQKVEFLVSFYNNEISEKSEIFDDQFSVERPDGSNFTLKIRSTKLEDSAMYFCASSLDRGINSNQPQHFGDGTRLSIL.

The chain uses TRBV4-1 and TRBJ1-5; D not resolved. Trimming pared 0 bases from V and 4 bases from J, leaving 13 bases between. The germline CDR1 and CDR2 sequences are MGHRA and YSYEKL. The CDR3 totals 16 residues. The CDR3 region has the DNA TGCGCCAGCAGCCAAGATCTTTTACGGCTGAATCAGCCCCAGCATTTT. Translated: CASSQDLLRLNQPQHF.

The chain uses TRBV7-3 and TRBJ1-2; possible D gene TRBD1, 6 bases. V was shortened by 6 bases and J by 1 base, with 12 bases between the two germline ends. Germline V gene lookup returns CDR1 SGHTA and CDR2 FQGTGA. The CDR3 spans 14 residues. CDR3 residues: CASSSGTNNYGYTF. The CDR3 DNA reads as TGTGCCAGCAGTTCCGGGACAAATAACTATGGCTACACCTTC.

The chain has TRBV5-5 and TRBJ2-5; no definite D call. Trimming took off 1 base at V and 2 bases at J, with 12 bases between the two ends. The V gene's germline CDR1 is SGHKS and CDR2 YYEKEE (reference sequence). CDR3 length equals 15 residues. This CDR3 is CASSLIGMGQETQYF. CDR3 in DNA: TGTGCCAGCAGCTTGATAGGGATGGGGCAAGAGACCCAGTACTTC.